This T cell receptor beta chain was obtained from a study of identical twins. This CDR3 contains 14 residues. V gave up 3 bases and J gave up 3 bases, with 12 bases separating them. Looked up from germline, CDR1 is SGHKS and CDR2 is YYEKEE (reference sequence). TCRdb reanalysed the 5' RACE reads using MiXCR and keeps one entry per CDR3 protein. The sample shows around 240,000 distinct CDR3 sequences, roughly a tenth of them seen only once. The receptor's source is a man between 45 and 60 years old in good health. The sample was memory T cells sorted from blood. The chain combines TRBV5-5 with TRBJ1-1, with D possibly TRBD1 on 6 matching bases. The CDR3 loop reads CASSYGGLDTEAFF. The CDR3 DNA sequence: TGTGCCAGCAGCTACGGGGGGCTGGACACTGAAGCTTTCTTT.